These T cell receptor beta chains were read from a single sample in a study of sequential checkpoint blockade in melanoma. The table came from immunoSEQ multiplex PCR; TCRdb's copy has only in-frame clones and leaves some out. This sample carries approximately 21,000 clones, roughly 80% of them seen once, and the ten largest clones take about a tenth. Here the sequenced sample was CD8+ T cells sorted from blood (inferred from file names), taken from a patient given nivolumab and ipilimumab in sequence. All receptors derive from a human donor with melanoma. Both conserved end residues are trimmed from each CDR3. Only part of the rows carry a size: once, few, many, or a class if the clone is expanded.

J gene | V gene | clone size | CDR3 protein
TRBJ2-7 | TRBV9 | NA | ASSGLRGPGEQY
TRBJ1-1 | TRBV7-6 | NA | ASSRDRLMNTEAF
TRBJ1-2 | TRBV4-1 | NA | ASSPRTGYEIYGYT
TRBJ1-2 | TRBV4-1 | NA | ASSQDPTGDYGYT
TRBJ1-2 | TRBV28 | few | ASSLRVGGYT
TRBJ2-7 | TRBV27 | once | ASSLGRGLNEQY
TRBJ2-7 | TRBV18 | NA | ASSLGTSGGYEQY
TRBJ1-3 | TRBV30 | NA | AWSGLSGNTIY
TRBJ2-2 | TRBV28 | NA | ASSWGQGGTTGELF
TRBJ1-6 | TRBV4-3 | NA | ASSQDWGGENSPLH
TRBJ2-1 | TRBV5-1 | NA | ASSRRGEGRGEQF
TRBJ1-2 | TRBV18 | NA | ASSPLDSFDYT
TRBJ2-7 | TRBV9 | NA | ASSIRTRGIYEQY
TRBJ2-1 | TRBV9 | NA | ASSVGDRHIHEQF
TRBJ2-1 | TRBV9 | NA | ASSATDYNEQF
TRBJ2-7 | TRBV27 | NA | ASSMRGQSSYEQY
TRBJ2-7 | TRBV4-3 | NA | ASSQIGGGPYEQY
TRBJ2-5 | TRBV10-3 | NA | AISEGPQETQY
TRBJ1-2 | TRBV7-9 | NA | ASSFLTGGVGYT
TRBJ2-7 | TRBV30 | NA | AWIAENYEQY
TRBJ1-1 | TRBV2 | NA | ASIGGTGGLNTEAF
TRBJ2-7 | TRBV13 | NA | ASSEEREGLSWEQY
TRBJ1-2 | TRBV11-2 | medium-sized | ASATDGYGYT
TRBJ2-1 | TRBV5-5 | NA | ASSLTGGLVFGQF
TRBJ1-1 | TRBV7-8 | NA | ASSWLSAEAF
TRBJ2-7 | TRBV15 | medium-sized | ATSMGLAGSYEQY
TRBJ2-1 | TRBV11-2 | NA | ASSLDQNEQF
TRBJ2-7 | TRBV7-3 | once | ASSPTGRELYEQY
TRBJ1-1 | TRBV6-1 | NA | ASSDLPGPNTEAF
TRBJ2-7 | TRBV11-2 | NA | ASSGGGGSYEQY
TRBJ1-1 | TRBV4-3 | NA | ASSWAVSPNTEAF
TRBJ2-2 | TRBV29-1 | NA | SVRGNTGELF
TRBJ1-4 | TRBV4-1 | NA | ASSQEPSGGTNEKLF
TRBJ1-4 | TRBV14 | few | ASSLGRGGNEKLF
TRBJ2-3 | TRBV6-5 | few | ASSYSASGTDDTQY
TRBJ2-1 | TRBV5-4 | NA | ASSGGQILYNEQF
TRBJ2-2 | TRBV2 | once | ASSLGFSGSLVTGELF
TRBJ2-1 | TRBV6-5 | NA | ASSLAGGFYNEQF
TRBJ1-2 | TRBV7-6 | NA | ASSVLEGGYGYT
TRBJ2-7 | TRBV11-2 | once | ASSGSAGDAYEQY
TRBJ2-3 | TRBV4-1 | NA | ASSRRATAGGPRTDTQY
TRBJ2-3 | TRBV5-1 | NA | ASSFRESTDTQY
TRBJ2-1 | TRBV5-4 | NA | ASSLEAAHNEQF
TRBJ2-7 | TRBV14 | NA | ASSQDEEKYYEQY
TRBJ1-6 | TRBV27 | once | ASSLSSGSPLH
TRBJ2-4 | TRBV7-9 | NA | ASRDTNLAKNIQY
TRBJ2-7 | TRBV7-9 | NA | ASSPRLGGGASNEQY
TRBJ1-3 | TRBV13 | NA | ASSLGTDRGRNTIY